The 32 T cell receptor beta chains below come from one sample, sequenced in a study of blood T cell repertoires in COVID-19. TCRdb's table, derived via immunoSEQ multiplex PCR, lists solely in-frame clones and lacks some. This sample has 100,000 to 120,000 clones, with 85% found just once. Material: peripheral blood. These receptors came from a woman aged 60-75 years with COVID-19, enrolled during active disease.

There are many counts of this clone. This sequence joins TRBV19 and TRBJ1-1, with 7 bases fitting TRBD1. Per the germline V gene, CDR1 is LNHDA and CDR2 is SQIVND (reference sequence). With 7 bases clipped from V and 4 bases from J, the junction kept 6 bases outside the gene matches. CDR3 length: 13 residues. This CDR3 is CASTDQGGTEAFF. The CDR3 region has the DNA TGTGCCAGTACCGACCAGGGGGGCACTGAAGCTTTCTTT.

The chain uses TRBV24-1 and TRBJ2-1; 9 bases fit TRBD1. Germline V gene data show CDR1 as KGHDR and CDR2 as SFDVKD. The CDR3 is made up of 17 amino acids. Trimming removed 0 bases from V and 5 bases from J; junction bases left unmatched: 7. CDR3 in amino acids: CATSDLGGQGRNNEQFF. The DNA of the CDR3 is TGTGCCACCAGTGATTTGGGGGGACAGGGTCGAAACAATGAGCAGTTCTTC.

The chain links TRBV15 to TRBJ2-1, with D maybe TRBD2 (5 bases). Germline V gives CDR1 LNHNV, CDR2 YYDKDF (reference sequence). The V and J ends lost 8 bases and 10 bases respectively, with 18 bases between them. There are 13 residues in the CDR3. As DNA, the CDR3 is TGTGCCACCGGATCAAATCGGGATCTCGAGCAGTTCTTC. Protein product: CATGSNRDLEQFF.

This rearrangement joins TRBV5-4 to TRBJ1-2; D is ambiguous. Per the germline V gene, CDR1 is SGHNT and CDR2 is YYREEE (reference sequence). The CDR3 extends over 15 amino acids. Trimming pared 4 bases from V and 8 bases from J, leaving 21 bases between. CDR3 nucleotide sequence: TGTGCCAGCAGCATTGGACCTTCACGGGGTGAAGGCTACACCTTC. Protein product: CASSIGPSRGEGYTF.

The rearrangement links TRBV18 to TRBJ1-1; no firm D call. The germline V gene encodes CDR1 KGHSH and CDR2 LQKENI. This CDR3 spans 14 amino acids. V was pared by 2 bases and J by 1 base, with 8 bases between. CDR3 in DNA: TGTGCCAGCTCACCAGAGAAATGGAACACTGAAGCTTTCTTT. Translated: CASSPEKWNTEAFF.

The chain employs TRBV4-3 and TRBJ2-1; 7 bases align to TRBD2. There are 15 residues in the CDR3. V lost 1 base to trimming and J lost 5 bases; unmatched junction nucleotides: 5. The V gene's germline CDR1 is LGHNA and CDR2 YSLEER. The CDR3 protein is CASSQVGLNHNEQFF. The CDR3 DNA is TGCGCCAGCAGCCAAGTGGGACTAAATCACAATGAGCAGTTCTTC.

V gene TRBV6-2 or TRBV6-3 combines with J gene TRBJ1-2; 8 bases agree with TRBD1. Germline assignment: CDR1 MNHEY and CDR2 SVGEGT. This CDR3 spans 14 amino acids. J lost 4 bases, V lost 2 bases, and 3 bases had no gene match. The CDR3 DNA reads TGTGCCAGCAGTTACGGACAGGGCTTCTATGGCTACACCTTC. Protein sequence: CASSYGQGFYGYTF.

This rearrangement joins TRBV13 to TRBJ1-2; TRBD1 might be the D (5 bases). There are 16 residues in the CDR3. V lost 0 bases and J 3 bases, leaving 14 bases between the germline ends. Germline lookup yields CDR1 PRHDT and CDR2 FYEKMQ (reference sequence). The DNA of the CDR3 is TGTGCCAGCAGCTTAGGCTTTCAGGGTAAGGACTATGGCTACACCTTC. Protein: CASSLGFQGKDYGYTF.

The V call is TRBV19, the J call TRBJ2-2, with 12 bases fitting TRBD1. V shed 5 bases and J 4 bases; nucleotides not matched to a gene: 8. CDR1 and CDR2 (germline): LNHDA, SQIVND (reference sequence). There are 17 residues in the CDR3. In DNA form, the CDR3 reads TGTGCCAGTAGTCGAGGGAGGGACAGGGGGCCCACCGGGGAGCTGTTTTTT. This gives the protein CASSRGRDRGPTGELFF.

The chain has TRBV13 and TRBJ1-3; D uncertain. CDR3 length: 16 residues. V was clipped by 5 bases and J by 0 bases, with 14 bases between them. CDR1 is PRHDT, CDR2 FYEKMQ, per germline (reference sequence). The CDR3 DNA sequence: TGTGCCAGCAGCACTCGGACTGCTAGCTCTGGAAACACCATATATTTT. Encoded protein: CASSTRTASSGNTIYF.

The V call is TRBV4-1, the J call TRBJ1-1, with TRBD1 matching over 9 bases. The J segment lost 1 base and the V segment lost 1 base, leaving 7 bases of the junction unmatched. The CDR3 length is 17 residues. Germline values: CDR1 MGHRA, CDR2 YSYEKL. As DNA, the CDR3 is TGCGCCAGCAGCCAAGGTCGGTGGGGACAGGGGAACACTGAAGCTTTCTTT. Amino acid sequence: CASSQGRWGQGNTEAFF.

This clone has a single count. This chain links TRBV5-6 with TRBJ2-7; TRBD1 matches 7 bases. The CDR3 covers 17 residues. The V and J ends lost 4 bases and 0 bases, in that order; junction bases with no gene match: 13. CDR1 is SGHDT, CDR2 YYEEEE, per germline. CDR3 loop: CASSHNSDRRYSYEQYF. CDR3 nucleotides: TGTGCCAGCAGCCACAATTCGGACAGGCGGTACTCCTACGAGCAGTACTTC.

J is TRBJ1-3 and V is TRBV5-4, with TRBD1 as a possible D gene (6 bases). Looked up from germline, CDR1 is SGHNT and CDR2 is YYREEE (reference sequence). V dropped 0 bases and J dropped 0 bases, with 10 bases sitting between them. This CDR3 has 16 residues. The CDR3 region has the DNA TGTGCCAGCAGCTTGGCTCGGACAGACTCTGGAAACACCATATATTTT. Translated: CASSLARTDSGNTIYF.

This clone has just one count. The rearrangement uses TRBV6-5 and TRBJ1-6; no clear D gene. Trimming shortened V by 2 bases and J by 9 bases, and 11 bases separated the two germline ends. The V gene's germline CDR1 is MNHEY and CDR2 SVGAGI. The CDR3 spans 14 residues. For the CDR3, the DNA is TGTGCCAGCAGTTACGGTGGGGAGGGTTCACCCCTCCACTTT. This translates into CASSYGGEGSPLHF.

The J gene is TRBJ1-5, the V gene TRBV18, with 8 nucleotides matching TRBD1. With 3 bases clipped from V and 8 bases from J, the junction kept 6 bases outside the gene matches. Looked up from germline, CDR1 is KGHSH and CDR2 is LQKENI. The CDR3 is made up of 14 amino acids. The CDR3 coding sequence is TGTGCCAGCTCACCCGGACAGGGTAAGGAGCCCCAGCATTTT. This encodes CASSPGQGKEPQHF.

This chain links TRBV5-5 with TRBJ2-2; TRBD2 matches 7 bases. Germline V CDR1 and CDR2: SGHKS, YYEKEE (reference sequence). The V and J ends lost 3 bases and 6 bases, in that order; junction bases with no gene match: 8. This CDR3 comprises 15 residues. The CDR3 here is CASSYGLDRAGELFF. CDR3 DNA sequence: TGTGCCAGCAGCTACGGACTAGATCGGGCCGGGGAGCTGTTTTTT.

The sample holds one count of this clone. The chain recombines TRBV18 with TRBJ2-3; D uncertain. This CDR3 is built from 14 residues. The V end was cut by 2 bases, the J end by 3 bases, with 9 bases between. The germline gives CDR1 KGHSH, CDR2 LQKENI. Here the CDR3 reads CASSPKSITDTQYF. CDR3 DNA: TGTGCCAGCTCACCAAAGAGCATTACAGATACGCAGTATTTT.

The table lists this clone with many counts. The genes are TRBV27 and TRBJ2-1; TRBD1 might be the D (6 bases). CDR1 is MNHEY and CDR2 is SMNVEV in the germline V gene (reference sequence). The CDR3 has 12 amino acids. Trimming removed 6 bases from V and 3 bases from J, with 6 bases in between. The CDR3 is CASRTGYNEQFF. The CDR3 DNA follows: TGTGCCAGCAGGACAGGCTACAATGAGCAGTTCTTC.

The rearrangement uses TRBV5-1 and TRBJ2-2; 7 bases agree with TRBD1. Germline V CDR1 and CDR2: SGHRS, YFSETQ. V gave up 5 bases and J gave up 1 base; unmatched junction bases: 5. The CDR3 totals 15 residues. The CDR3 region has the DNA TGCGCCAGCAGTCGAACAGGGGTGAACACCGGGGAGCTGTTTTTT. This gives the protein CASSRTGVNTGELFF.

This clone has only a few counts. The V and J genes are TRBV19 and TRBJ1-2; the D is unclear. The CDR3 contains 12 residues. With 1 base removed from V and 4 bases from J, the gap between germline ends came to 4 bases. Germline V gene lookup returns CDR1 LNHDA and CDR2 SQIVND (reference sequence). CDR3 in amino acids: CASSIGPYGYTF. The CDR3 region has the DNA TGTGCCAGTAGTATAGGGCCCTATGGCTACACCTTC.

J is TRBJ1-1 and V is TRBV19; 8 bases are shared with TRBD1. CDR3 size: 14 residues. Germline loops: CDR1 LNHDA, CDR2 SQIVND (reference sequence). V lost 5 bases to trimming and J lost 4 bases; unmatched junction nucleotides: 6. DNA of the CDR3: TGTGCCAGTAGTTTTCAGACAGGGGCCACTGAAGCTTTCTTT. It yields the protein CASSFQTGATEAFF.

J is TRBJ2-1 and V is TRBV7-3; D might be TRBD2 (5 bases). V lost 4 bases and J 9 bases, leaving 13 bases between the germline ends. The germline CDR1 and CDR2 sequences are SGHTA and FQGTGA. The CDR3 is 13 amino acids. CDR3 residues: CASSSRPAGEQFF. The CDR3 region has the DNA TGTGCCAGCAGCTCCAGACCGGCGGGTGAGCAGTTCTTC.

The V call is TRBV18, the J call TRBJ1-2; 7 nucleotides align to TRBD1. The germline V gene encodes CDR1 KGHSH and CDR2 LQKENI. The CDR3 covers 16 residues. Trimming at V came to 3 bases and at J to 4 bases, leaving 11 bases not matched to a gene. CDR3 DNA: TGTGCCAGCTCACCTATTACAGGGGTCAAGAGCTATGGCTACACCTTC. It codes for CASSPITGVKSYGYTF.

This chain links TRBV19 with TRBJ2-3; possible D gene TRBD2, 5 bases. Germline values: CDR1 LNHDA, CDR2 SQIVND (reference sequence). This CDR3 spans 14 amino acids. V dropped 0 bases and J dropped 5 bases, with 9 bases sitting between them. The CDR3 DNA follows: TGTGCCAGTAGTATAGAAGAGGGAAGAGATACGCAGTATTTT. Translation: CASSIEEGRDTQYF.

The rearrangement uses TRBV18 and TRBJ1-2, with 12 nucleotides matching TRBD1. The CDR3 consists of 15 residues. Looked up from germline, CDR1 is KGHSH and CDR2 is LQKENI. Germline trimming cut 6 bases from V and 8 bases from J; bases unmatched to any gene: 10. The CDR3 DNA is TGTGCCAGCTCTCTAAACCGGGACAGGGGGCGAGGCTACACCTTC. Translated, it gives CASSLNRDRGRGYTF.

The chain recombines TRBV6-5 with TRBJ1-6, with a weak D call TRBD1 (6 bases). V gave up 6 bases and J gave up 12 bases, with 9 bases separating them. Germline CDR1 is MNHEY and CDR2 is SVGAGI. The CDR3 is 11 amino acids. The CDR3 DNA is TGTGCCAGCAGGAGGGGGGGACCCCTCCACTTT. Translating gives CASRRGGPLHF.

This chain uses TRBV10-3 with TRBJ2-7; the match to TRBD1 covers 9 bases. Losses at the gene ends were 8 bases for V and 5 bases for J; bases not matched to a gene: 4. Germline CDR1 is ENHRY and CDR2 is SYGVKD. This CDR3 has 12 amino acids. This chain's CDR3 is CAIGTGYDEQYF. The CDR3 DNA follows: TGTGCCATCGGGACAGGGTATGACGAGCAGTACTTC.

This clone appeared once. The rearrangement joins TRBV28 to TRBJ1-5, with D possibly being TRBD1 (5 bases). CDR3 size: 12 residues. Germline-derived CDR1 and CDR2 are MDHEN and SYDVKM. V was cut by 5 bases and J by 4 bases, with 6 bases left in between. CDR3: CASSRGNQPQHF. CDR3 nucleotide sequence: TGTGCCAGCAGTAGGGGAAATCAGCCCCAGCATTTT.

The CDR3 here is CASSEGILRLAGGPVDEQFF. DNA for the CDR3: TGTGCCAGCAGTGAAGGGATTTTAAGGCTAGCGGGGGGGCCGGTTGATGAGCAGTTCTTC. This chain connects TRBV2 to TRBJ2-1; 12 nucleotides agree with TRBD2. Per the germline V gene, CDR1 is SNHLY and CDR2 is FYNNEI. Trimming removed 1 base from V and 8 bases from J; junction bases left unmatched: 18. This CDR3 has 20 residues.

The chain has TRBV3-1 (or the pseudogene TRBV3-2) and TRBJ2-2; 15 nucleotides line up with TRBD2. With V trimmed by 1 base and J by 1 base, 10 bases remained unmatched. Germline lookup yields CDR1 LGHDT and CDR2 YNNKEL (reference sequence). The CDR3 sequence is 21 residues long. The CDR3 here is CASSQAPYPGLAGGNTGELFF. The CDR3, as DNA: TGTGCCAGCAGCCAAGCCCCATATCCGGGACTAGCGGGGGGGAACACCGGGGAGCTGTTTTTT.

The chain links TRBV27 to TRBJ1-2; TRBD1 aligns across 9 bases. The germline CDR1 and CDR2 sequences are MNHEY and SMNVEV (reference sequence). Unmatched junction bases numbered 8, after V lost 5 bases and J lost 7 bases. CDR3 length: 14 residues. The CDR3 protein is CASSRITGGFGYTF. The CDR3 bases are TGTGCCAGCAGTCGAATAACAGGGGGCTTTGGCTACACCTTC.

CDR3 in DNA: TGTGCCAGCAGTCCTCCTACTCAGGGTGAAGCTTTCTTT. Its protein product is CASSPPTQGEAFF. This chain links TRBV28 with TRBJ1-1; TRBD1 is a possible D gene (5 bases). Trimming pared 5 bases from V and 7 bases from J, leaving 14 bases between. This CDR3 is built from 13 residues. In germline, CDR1 is MDHEN, CDR2 SYDVKM.